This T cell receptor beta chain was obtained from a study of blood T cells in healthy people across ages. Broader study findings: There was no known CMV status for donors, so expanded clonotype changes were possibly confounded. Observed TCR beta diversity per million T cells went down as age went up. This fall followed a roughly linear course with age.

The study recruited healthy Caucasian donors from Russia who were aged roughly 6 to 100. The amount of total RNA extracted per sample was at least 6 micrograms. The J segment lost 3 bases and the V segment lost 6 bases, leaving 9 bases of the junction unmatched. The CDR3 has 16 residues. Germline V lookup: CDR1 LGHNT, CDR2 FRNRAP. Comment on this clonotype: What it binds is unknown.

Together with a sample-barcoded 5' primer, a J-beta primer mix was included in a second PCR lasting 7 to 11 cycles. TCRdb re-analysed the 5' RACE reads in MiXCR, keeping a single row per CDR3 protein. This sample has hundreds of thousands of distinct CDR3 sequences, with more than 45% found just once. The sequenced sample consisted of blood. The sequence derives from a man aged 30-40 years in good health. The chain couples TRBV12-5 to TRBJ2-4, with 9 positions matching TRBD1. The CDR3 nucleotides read TGTGCTAGTGGACAAACAGGGGGCGGGGGCAAAAACATTCAGTACTTC. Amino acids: CASGQTGGGGKNIQYF. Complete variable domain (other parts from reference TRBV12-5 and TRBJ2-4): DARVTQTPRHKVTEMGQEVTMRCQPILGHNTVFWYRQTMMQGLELLAYFRNRAPLDDSGMPKDRFSAEMPDATLATLKIQPSEPRDSAVYFCASGQTGGGGKNIQYFGAGTRLSVL.